This TCR beta chain was sequenced during a study of CD8 T cells in Susac syndrome. CDR3 length: 15 residues. V lost 3 bases and J lost 2; bases outside the gene matches: 4. Germline loops: CDR1 LNHDA, CDR2 SQIVND (reference sequence). An input of roughly 0.5 to 1 ug of RNA was subjected to reverse transcription using random hexamers. MiXCR was run by TCRdb on the immunoSEQ multiplex PCR reads, yielding one entry per CDR3 protein. The table includes about 300,000 distinct CDR3 sequences, around 85% detected once. The rearrangement joins TRBV19 to TRBJ2-1, with TRBD1 matching over 7 bases. The TCR originated in a human donor with multiple sclerosis. The sequenced sample consisted of CD8+ T cells from PBMCs. CDR3 region: CASSIPDRAYNEQFF. The CDR3 region has the DNA TGTGCCAGTAGTATCCCAGACAGGGCCTACAATGAGCAGTTCTTC.